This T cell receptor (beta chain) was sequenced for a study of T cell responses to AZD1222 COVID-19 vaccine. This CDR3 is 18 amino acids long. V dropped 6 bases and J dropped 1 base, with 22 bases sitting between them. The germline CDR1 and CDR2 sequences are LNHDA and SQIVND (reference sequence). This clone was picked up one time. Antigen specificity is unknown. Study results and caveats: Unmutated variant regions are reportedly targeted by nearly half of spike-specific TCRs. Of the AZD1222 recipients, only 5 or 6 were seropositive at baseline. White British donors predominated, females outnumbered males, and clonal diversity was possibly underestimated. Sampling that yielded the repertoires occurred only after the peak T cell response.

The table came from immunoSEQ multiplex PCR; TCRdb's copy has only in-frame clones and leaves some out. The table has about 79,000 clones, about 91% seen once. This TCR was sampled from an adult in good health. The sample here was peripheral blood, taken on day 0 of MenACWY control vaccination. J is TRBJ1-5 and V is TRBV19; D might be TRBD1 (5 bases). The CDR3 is CASRAPPGGRASNQPQHF. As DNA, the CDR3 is TGTGCCAGTAGGGCCCCTCCCGGTGGCAGGGCGAGCAATCAGCCCCAGCATTTT.